This TCR beta chain came from a study of T-cell memory formation after mild COVID-19 (dated by TCRdb to the early 2020s). Turning to the overall study: TCR sequence clusters from the two donors were largely donor specific. In a couple of donors, T-cell clones that expanded and contracted after mild COVID-19 were tracked by sequencing TCRalpha and TCRbeta repertoires over time. The cohort comprised two young, previously healthy adult volunteers, one female and one male. The paper as a whole reports these results and caveats: Contracting CD4+ clones turned up mainly in the CM and EM memory subsets, whereas EMRA was where CD8+ clones were enriched. Only a couple of mild cases were covered by the study, and larger cohorts that include severe cases with pre-infection samples were considered necessary. Some responding clones were detected in pre-infection memory, suggesting pre-existing cross-reactive memory T cells joined the SARS-CoV-2 response. The second-wave clones that peaked on day 37 were not confirmed to be SARS-CoV-2 specific. From day 15 to 85, contracting clones showed balanced CD4/CD8 phenotypes, whereas a second wave of clones that expanded from day 15 to 37 leaned towards CD4+.

Based on the germline V gene (reference sequence), the CDR1 and CDR2 sequences are MNHEY and SMNVEV. At the junction V is shortened by 1 base and J by 0 bases; bases outside the gene matches: 9. Its CDR3 holds 17 amino acids, cysteine through phenylalanine. Of the read, only the CDR3 DNA is kept; its 51 bases are in frame from base 1. PBMCs were isolated by Ficoll-Paque density gradient centrifugation. The count of this clonotype is one. The specificity of this receptor is unknown. Base qualities are not at hand, and no much larger clone is one base apart. A single read offers scant evidence. This sample was sequenced with an Illumina NovaSeq 6000. TCRalpha and TCRbeta cDNA libraries were built by 5'RACE with constant-segment primers, adding sample barcodes and unique molecular identifiers. RNA was extracted from every sample with Trizol reagent. Amplification of the libraries took two PCR steps, and the second step added a second sample barcode plus Illumina TruSeq adapters. Libraries were sequenced on an Illumina NovaSeq with 2 x 150 bp paired-end reads. As for the authors' bioinformatics: With migec v1.2.7, reads were demultiplexed and then collapsed into UMI-guided consensus sequences. Using mixcr v2.1.11, UMI consensuses were aligned to TRA and TRB V and J templates and then assembled into clonotypes. A clonotype was counted as expanded or contracted only if both edgeR and NoisET called the change significant, with noise models trained on biological replicates. For edgeR calls, the cutoffs were a false discovery rate-adjusted p below 0.01 and a log2 fold-change threshold of 1. As an exploratory analysis of dynamics, PCA with hierarchical clustering was applied to max-normalized trajectories of the 1000 most abundant clonotypes. Separately sequenced CD4+ and CD8+ repertoires were used to assign the CD4 or CD8 phenotype of responding clones. The public reads were run again by TCRdb, first through fastp at Q25 and then through MiXCR, and only productive beta chains were kept. CDR3 protein sequences are deduplicated, and each keeps its most common genes and DNA. These V and J calls derive from TCRdb rather than the authors' analysis. The sample table shows 400,000 or so distinct CDR3 sequences, and 21% are seen once. The ten largest clonotypes hold 9.5% to 15% of the sample.

The receptor was isolated from an adult woman who had mild COVID-19 (a few samples of this study predate the infection). The sample titles of this study are shuffled in the database, so cell type and time point are left out; the donor was told from shared clones. The chain is made from TRBV27 and TRBJ2-7, and 7 junctional nucleotides match TRBD1. The sample consisted of PBMCs or a T cell subset sorted from them (not recorded which). The nucleotide sequence is TGTGCCAGCAGTTTATACCCCCCGGGACAGAACTCCTACGAGCAGTACTTC. Its coded protein is CASSLYPPGQNSYEQYF.